The rows below give T cell receptor beta chains drawn from one sample of a study of blood T cell repertoires in COVID-19. Repertoires were generated with immunoSEQ multiplex PCR, while TCRdb's copy carries only in-frame clones and drops some. This repertoire shows more than 95,000 clones, about 90% found once; its top ten account for 7.9%. The sample taken for sequencing was peripheral blood. Receptors originate from a man between 65 and 85 years old who had recovered from COVID-19. Both conserved end residues are part of each CDR3. D genes are given only for firm matches. Only some rows state a clone size, as once, few, many or a class for expanded clones.

v_gene: TRBV29-1
j_gene: TRBJ1-2
abundance: NA
d_gene: NA
CDR3nt: TGCAGCGGGACAGACGTAGGCTATGGCTACACCTTC
CDR3aa: CSGTDVGYGYTF

v_gene: TRBV28
j_gene: TRBJ2-7
abundance: NA
d_gene: TRBD1
CDR3nt: TGTGCCAGCAGGAAACAGGGGCCCGACTACGAGCAGTACTTC
CDR3aa: CASRKQGPDYEQYF

v_gene: TRBV19
j_gene: TRBJ2-5
abundance: NA
d_gene: TRBD1
CDR3nt: TGTGCCAGTAGTATAAACAGGGGTAGAGAGACCCAGTACTTC
CDR3aa: CASSINRGRETQYF

v_gene: TRBV6-2/TRBV6-3
j_gene: TRBJ1-1
abundance: NA
d_gene: TRBD1
CDR3nt: TGTGCCAGCAGTTACTCGAGTGGGACAGCGAACACTGAAGCTTTCTTT
CDR3aa: CASSYSSGTANTEAFF

v_gene: TRBV12-5
j_gene: TRBJ2-3
abundance: NA
d_gene: TRBD1
CDR3nt: TGTGCTAGTGGTCCGCCCGGGACAGGACGCTGGGATACGCAGTATTTT
CDR3aa: CASGPPGTGRWDTQYF

v_gene: TRBV2
j_gene: TRBJ1-1
abundance: NA
d_gene: NA
CDR3nt: TGTGCGGTACCGGGGGGTGGGACTGAAGCTTTCTTT
CDR3aa: CAVPGGGTEAFF

v_gene: TRBV11-3
j_gene: TRBJ2-7
abundance: NA
d_gene: TRBD1
CDR3nt: TGTGCCAGCAGCTTGGCAGGGGGCCACGAGCAGTACTTC
CDR3aa: CASSLAGGHEQYF

v_gene: TRBV29-1
j_gene: TRBJ2-1
abundance: NA
d_gene: TRBD2
CDR3nt: TGCAGCGTTGTCGGGGGGGGCTACAATGAGCAGTTCTTC
CDR3aa: CSVVGGGYNEQFF

v_gene: TRBV7-9
j_gene: TRBJ2-3
abundance: NA
d_gene: NA
CDR3nt: TGTGCCAGCAGCTTATATAGCCTAGGTGCCACAGATACGCAGTATTTT
CDR3aa: CASSLYSLGATDTQYF

v_gene: TRBV11-1
j_gene: TRBJ2-1
abundance: many
d_gene: NA
CDR3nt: TGTGCCAGCAGCTTAGGGTTAGACCCAGGGAATGAGCAGTTCTTC
CDR3aa: CASSLGLDPGNEQFF

v_gene: TRBV7-2
j_gene: TRBJ1-3
abundance: NA
d_gene: NA
CDR3nt: TGTGCCAGCAGCTTGGGCCCCGGGGCTGGAAACACCATATATTTT
CDR3aa: CASSLGPGAGNTIYF

v_gene: TRBV19
j_gene: TRBJ1-2
abundance: NA
d_gene: NA
CDR3nt: TGTGCCAGTATCGGGGAGAATTATGGCTACACCTTC
CDR3aa: CASIGENYGYTF

v_gene: TRBV2
j_gene: TRBJ2-7
abundance: NA
d_gene: TRBD1
CDR3nt: TGTGCCAGCAGCCCCGGGACAGGGCCATTCGAGCAGTACTTC
CDR3aa: CASSPGTGPFEQYF

v_gene: TRBV20-1
j_gene: TRBJ2-7
abundance: NA
d_gene: TRBD2
CDR3nt: TGCAGTGCTAGGGGGGGGTACGAGCAGTACTTC
CDR3aa: CSARGGYEQYF

v_gene: TRBV11-2
j_gene: TRBJ2-2
abundance: NA
d_gene: NA
CDR3nt: TGTGCCAGCAGCTTAGCTAACGGGGAGCTGTTTTTT
CDR3aa: CASSLANGELFF

v_gene: TRBV5-6
j_gene: TRBJ1-5
abundance: NA
d_gene: NA
CDR3nt: TGTGCCAGCAGCCTTCTCGGACAGATCAATCAGCCCCAGCATTTT
CDR3aa: CASSLLGQINQPQHF

v_gene: TRBV5-4
j_gene: TRBJ1-2
abundance: few
d_gene: NA
CDR3nt: TGTGCCAGCAGACCAGCTCGACAGTCTAACTATGGCTACACCTTC
CDR3aa: CASRPARQSNYGYTF

v_gene: TRBV5-5
j_gene: TRBJ1-2
abundance: NA
d_gene: TRBD1
CDR3nt: TGTGCCAGCAGCGTAGGACAGGGTTGGGGCTACACCTTC
CDR3aa: CASSVGQGWGYTF

v_gene: TRBV5-1
j_gene: TRBJ1-3
abundance: NA
d_gene: TRBD1
CDR3nt: TGCGCCAGCAGCTTGGCAGGACAGGGTACCGGCACCATATATTTT
CDR3aa: CASSLAGQGTGTIYF

v_gene: TRBV7-2
j_gene: TRBJ2-6
abundance: many
d_gene: TRBD1
CDR3nt: TGTGCCAGCAGCCACAGGACAGGGGGCGGAGGAGCCCTGACTTTC
CDR3aa: CASSHRTGGGGALTF

v_gene: TRBV6-2/TRBV6-3
j_gene: TRBJ2-1
abundance: few
d_gene: NA
CDR3nt: TGTGCCAGCAGTTATTACAGGGACTACAATGAGCAGTTCTTC
CDR3aa: CASSYYRDYNEQFF

v_gene: TRBV19
j_gene: TRBJ2-3
abundance: NA
d_gene: TRBD1
CDR3nt: TGTGCCAGTAGTACCAGGGGGCTGGGAGATACGCAGTATTTT
CDR3aa: CASSTRGLGDTQYF

v_gene: TRBV12-3/TRBV12-4
j_gene: TRBJ2-3
abundance: NA
d_gene: NA
CDR3nt: TGTGCCAGCAGTCTCTCCACAGATACGCAGTATTTT
CDR3aa: CASSLSTDTQYF

v_gene: TRBV18
j_gene: TRBJ2-3
abundance: NA
d_gene: NA
CDR3nt: TGTGCCAGCTCACCATCTAGGAGCCCCCCAGATACGCAGTATTTT
CDR3aa: CASSPSRSPPDTQYF

v_gene: TRBV7-2
j_gene: TRBJ1-2
abundance: once
d_gene: TRBD1
CDR3nt: TGTGCCAGCAGCTTTTTCGACAGGGCAGGAGGCTACACCTTC
CDR3aa: CASSFFDRAGGYTF

v_gene: TRBV10-3
j_gene: TRBJ2-7
abundance: NA
d_gene: TRBD1
CDR3nt: TGTGCCATCAGTCCGGGACAGATTGCCTACGAGCAGTACTTC
CDR3aa: CAISPGQIAYEQYF

v_gene: TRBV13
j_gene: TRBJ2-4
abundance: NA
d_gene: NA
CDR3nt: TGTGCCAGCAGCTTACCCGCCGGGACACAGATTCTACCCATTCAGTACTTC
CDR3aa: CASSLPAGTQILPIQYF

v_gene: TRBV2
j_gene: TRBJ1-1
abundance: NA
d_gene: TRBD1
CDR3nt: TGTGCCAACAAGGTCGAGACAGGGACTGAAGCTTTCTTT
CDR3aa: CANKVETGTEAFF

v_gene: TRBV3-1/TRBV3-2
j_gene: TRBJ2-1
abundance: NA
d_gene: TRBD2
CDR3nt: TGTGCCAGCAGCCCGTTGGGGGGGAGGTACAATGAGCAGTTCTTC
CDR3aa: CASSPLGGRYNEQFF

v_gene: TRBV10-1
j_gene: TRBJ2-2
abundance: NA
d_gene: TRBD1
CDR3nt: TGCGCCAGCAATAATGCACAGGGGAAGACCGGGGAGCTGTTTTTT
CDR3aa: CASNNAQGKTGELFF

v_gene: TRBV6-2/TRBV6-3
j_gene: TRBJ1-5
abundance: once
d_gene: NA
CDR3nt: TGTGCCAGCAGTTACCCTCCAACAGGGAGTTTCGGCCAGCCCCAGCATTTT
CDR3aa: CASSYPPTGSFGQPQHF

v_gene: TRBV15
j_gene: TRBJ2-3
abundance: NA
d_gene: TRBD2
CDR3nt: TGTGCCACCAGCACGAAGATAGCGGGAAATACGCAGTATTTT
CDR3aa: CATSTKIAGNTQYF

v_gene: TRBV7-8
j_gene: TRBJ2-3
abundance: NA
d_gene: TRBD1
CDR3nt: TGTGCCAGCAGCTTTCAGGGGGATGGAGATACGCAGTATTTT
CDR3aa: CASSFQGDGDTQYF

v_gene: TRBV7-2
j_gene: TRBJ2-3
abundance: NA
d_gene: NA
CDR3nt: TGTGCCAGCAGCAAACAACAAGGGGCTGAAGATACGCAGTATTTT
CDR3aa: CASSKQQGAEDTQYF

v_gene: TRBV4-1
j_gene: TRBJ1-1
abundance: NA
d_gene: TRBD1
CDR3nt: TGCGCCAGCAGCCGCAGGGGACAGGGGAACACTGAAGCTTTCTTT
CDR3aa: CASSRRGQGNTEAFF

v_gene: TRBV3-1/TRBV3-2
j_gene: TRBJ2-6
abundance: NA
d_gene: TRBD1
CDR3nt: TGTGCCAGCAGCCGGACAGGGGGCGTCGGGGCCAACGTCCTGACTTTC
CDR3aa: CASSRTGGVGANVLTF

v_gene: TRBV10-2
j_gene: TRBJ2-7
abundance: NA
d_gene: NA
CDR3nt: TGCGCCAGCAGTCAAATCCCCGGGGGATCCTACGAGCAGTACTTC
CDR3aa: CASSQIPGGSYEQYF

v_gene: TRBV27
j_gene: TRBJ2-7
abundance: NA
d_gene: NA
CDR3nt: TGTGCCAGCAGTAAAACCAGGACAGCGCTCTCCTACGAGCAGTACTTC
CDR3aa: CASSKTRTALSYEQYF

v_gene: TRBV9
j_gene: TRBJ2-5
abundance: NA
d_gene: TRBD1
CDR3nt: TGTGCCAGCAGCCCAGGACAGGGGGTGGCGGAGACCCAGTACTTC
CDR3aa: CASSPGQGVAETQYF

v_gene: TRBV7-8
j_gene: TRBJ1-3
abundance: NA
d_gene: NA
CDR3nt: TGTGCCACCTCGCCGATGGGGGCCTCTGGAAACACCATATATTTT
CDR3aa: CATSPMGASGNTIYF

v_gene: TRBV18
j_gene: TRBJ2-7
abundance: NA
d_gene: NA
CDR3nt: TGTGCCAGCTCACCACCGTCGGCGGGCTGGGCAGACGAGCAGTACTTC
CDR3aa: CASSPPSAGWADEQYF